The 5 T cell receptor beta chains below all came from one sample that was sequenced in a study of response to subunit inactivated influenza vaccine. Each CDR3 protein is one row after TCRdb ran MiXCR on the RT-PCR reads. This table holds roughly 570,000 distinct CDR3 sequences, 10% to 15% found once. The sequencing used PBMCs from blood, collected 40 to 50 days after vaccination. All receptors derive from a man in his fifties who received an inactivated influenza vaccine.

The table lists this clonotype with many counts. The chain employs TRBV29-1 and TRBJ1-2, with 12 bases aligning to TRBD1. V lost 5 bases to trimming and J lost 4 bases; unmatched junction nucleotides: 11. CDR1 is SQVTM, CDR2 ANQGSEA, per germline. CDR3 length: 16 amino acids. The CDR3 nucleotides read TGCAGCGTTCTACCGGGACAGGGGGCTTACCGCTATGGCTACACCTTC. Translating it yields CSVLPGQGAYRYGYTF.

This clonotype was seen a handful of times. V and J are TRBV4-1 and TRBJ1-3, with D possibly matching TRBD1 (5 bases). The CDR3 loop spans 15 amino acids. V lost 0 bases, J lost 3 bases, and 9 bases lay in between. CDR1 is MGHRA, CDR2 YSYEKL, per germline. The CDR3 is CASSQEPTGGNTIYF. CDR3 DNA: TGCGCCAGCAGCCAAGAACCCACAGGTGGAAACACCATATATTTT.

This clonotype was detected ten times or more. V usage is TRBV20-1 and J usage is TRBJ1-1, with TRBD1 matching 9 bases. Germline V gene lookup returns CDR1 DFQATT and CDR2 SNEGSKA (reference sequence). The CDR3 runs to 14 residues. The J segment lost 7 bases and the V segment lost 3 bases, leaving 9 bases of the junction unmatched. This CDR3 reads CSASKIQGAGEAFF. The CDR3, as DNA: TGCAGTGCTAGCAAGATACAGGGGGCAGGTGAAGCTTTCTTT.

This clonotype has at least ten counts. CDR3 coding DNA: TGTGCCAGCAGTTCTAGCACGGACATTCAGTACTTC. It is translated as CASSSSTDIQYF. This rearrangement joins TRBV12-3 or TRBV12-4 to TRBJ2-4; D may be TRBD2 (5 bases). Between the trimmed V and J ends, which lost 4 bases and 8 bases, there was a span of 9 bases. There are 12 residues in the CDR3.

The chain couples TRBV5-5 to TRBJ1-5, with D hard to call. Germline values: CDR1 SGHKS, CDR2 YYEKEE (reference sequence). The CDR3 runs to 13 residues. Trimming shortened V by 4 bases and J by 6 bases, and 11 bases separated the two germline ends. The CDR3 bases are TGTGCCAGCAGCCCCCGATATACTCAGCCCCAGCATTTT. Translated: CASSPRYTQPQHF.